A selection of T cell receptor beta chains follows, all from one sample in a study of blood T cell repertoires in COVID-19. Measured with immunoSEQ multiplex PCR; TCRdb has only the in-frame clones, and not every one. The data contain about 74,000 clones, 90% of them seen just once; the ten biggest clones take up 1.3% to 1.5%. Sequences were obtained from peripheral blood. These receptors were collected from a man aged 45 to 65 with acute or convalescent COVID-19. Both conserved end residues are part of each CDR3. The D gene is left open where the match is weak. Clone size is given for some rows only: seen once, a few or many times, or a class if the clone is expanded.

cdr3_length,clone_size,j_call,d_call,v_call,cdr3_nt,cdr3_aa
14,.,TRBJ2-1,.,TRBV7-3,TGTGCCAGCAGCCCGGGACTTCTTTACAATGAGCAGTTCTTC,CASSPGLLYNEQFF
14,few,TRBJ2-7,TRBD2,TRBV6-5,TGTGCCAGTCGGACTAGCGGGGATTCCTACGAGCAGTACTTC,CASRTSGDSYEQYF
15,.,TRBJ2-7,TRBD2,TRBV3-1/TRBV3-2,TGTGCCAGCAGCCAGGGACTAGCGGGGTCCTACGAGCAGTACTTC,CASSQGLAGSYEQYF
16,.,TRBJ2-3,.,TRBV27,TGTGCCAGCAGTTCCAGGGAAATTCCTAGCACAGATACGCAGTATTTT,CASSSREIPSTDTQYF
12,.,TRBJ1-1,TRBD1,TRBV2,TGTGCCAGCAGTGCCCAGGGGGCTGAAGCTTTCTTT,CASSAQGAEAFF
12,few,TRBJ1-1,.,TRBV7-9,TGTGCCAGCAGCTTACTGGGCTTGGAAGCTTTCTTT,CASSLLGLEAFF
14,.,TRBJ1-1,.,TRBV7-9,TGTGCCAGCAGCTTAGCACAGGGGAACACTGAAGCTTTCTTT,CASSLAQGNTEAFF
13,.,TRBJ1-4,.,TRBV10-3,TGTGCCATCGGTGGAATACTGGGCGAAAAACTGTTTTTT,CAIGGILGEKLFF
13,.,TRBJ2-2,.,TRBV19,TGTGCCAGTATTCGGGAGAACACCGGGGAGCTGTTTTTT,CASIRENTGELFF
15,.,TRBJ2-5,TRBD1,TRBV6-5,TGTGCCAGCAGTTACATCGGACAGGTTTTGGAGACCCAGTACTTC,CASSYIGQVLETQYF
13,few,TRBJ2-2,.,TRBV9,TGTGCCAGCACCTCTACCCTCACCGGGGAGCTGTTTTTT,CASTSTLTGELFF
13,.,TRBJ1-1,TRBD1,TRBV12-3/TRBV12-4,TGTGCCAGCAGTACGGGACAGGGGTTTGAAGCTTTCTTT,CASSTGQGFEAFF
15,.,TRBJ2-7,TRBD2,TRBV29-1,TGCAGCGTTGTCCCACTAGCGGGAAACTCCTACGAGCAGTACTTC,CSVVPLAGNSYEQYF
20,.,TRBJ2-2,TRBD2,TRBV3-1/TRBV3-2,TGTGCCAGCAGCCAAGATTTGGGGACTAGCGGGAGTCGGGGCACCGGGGAGCTGTTTTTT,CASSQDLGTSGSRGTGELFF
16,.,TRBJ2-3,TRBD2,TRBV7-2,TGTGCCAGCACCAATAGCGGGGGCCCTAGCACAGATACGCAGTATTTT,CASTNSGGPSTDTQYF
12,.,TRBJ1-2,.,TRBV28,TGTGCCAGCAATACCCGAAGCCATGGCTACACCTTC,CASNTRSHGYTF
14,.,TRBJ2-1,TRBD2,TRBV9,TGTGCCAGCAGCCCCCAAAGCGGGGTTGGTGAGCAGTTCTTC,CASSPQSGVGEQFF
13,.,TRBJ2-1,.,TRBV6-2/TRBV6-3,TGTGCCAGCAGCGAACCGGGACTCCCAGCCCAGTTCTTC,CASSEPGLPAQFF
14,.,TRBJ2-7,TRBD1,TRBV7-3,TGTGCCAGCAGCATCCCGGGACAGTCCTACGAGCAGTACTTC,CASSIPGQSYEQYF
15,.,TRBJ2-2,.,TRBV5-6,TGTGCCAGCAGCTTGGCTAGGTTTGGAATCGGGGAGCTGTTTTTT,CASSLARFGIGELFF
14,.,TRBJ1-1,TRBD1,TRBV19,TGTGCCAGTAGTCCGTCCCCCGGACAGGGTGAAGCTTTCTTT,CASSPSPGQGEAFF
17,.,TRBJ2-1,TRBD1,TRBV4-1,TGCGCCAGCAGCCAGAGTCCGGACAGGGAGGATCGCAATGAGCAGTTCTTC,CASSQSPDREDRNEQFF
16,.,TRBJ2-7,TRBD2,TRBV4-2,TGTGCCAGCAGCCAAGATAATATTGCGGGAGTGGGCGAGCAGTACTTC,CASSQDNIAGVGEQYF
13,.,TRBJ2-7,.,TRBV11-2,TGTGCCAGCAGGCCCTTGGTCTACTACGAGCAGTACTTC,CASRPLVYYEQYF
15,once,TRBJ2-3,TRBD2,TRBV7-2,TGTGCCAGCAGCTTCGGCGGGGGGGCCGGGGATACGCAGTATTTT,CASSFGGGAGDTQYF
13,.,TRBJ2-5,.,TRBV5-6,TGTGCCAGCAGCACTTGGAGTGGGGAGACCCAGTACTTC,CASSTWSGETQYF
13,.,TRBJ1-6,.,TRBV18,TGTGCCAGCTCAGCAGGTCTTAATTCACCCCTCCACTTT,CASSAGLNSPLHF
10,.,TRBJ2-1,.,TRBV21-1,TGTGCCAGCAGCAAGAGCGACCCTTTCTTC,CASSKSDPFF
18,.,TRBJ2-1,TRBD2,TRBV27,TGTGCCAGCAGTCGGATAGGCACTAGCGGGGGGACTTACAATGAGCAGTTCTTC,CASSRIGTSGGTYNEQFF
17,.,TRBJ2-2,.,TRBV18,TGTGCCAGCTCACAAGGCGTTCCTAGCTCCGGCACCGGGGAGCTGTTTTTT,CASSQGVPSSGTGELFF
17,.,TRBJ2-6,TRBD1,TRBV10-3,TGTGCCACCACACAGCAGGGGGCGCCGCTTGGGGCCAACGTCCTGACTTTC,CATTQQGAPLGANVLTF
16,.,TRBJ1-5,.,TRBV18,TGTGCCAGCTCACCACTTAGTGGGACAAAGAATCAGCCCCAGCATTTT,CASSPLSGTKNQPQHF
13,.,TRBJ1-6,TRBD1,TRBV28,TGTGCCAGCAGATGGACAGGGAAAGCACCCCTCCACTTT,CASRWTGKAPLHF
13,.,TRBJ2-7,.,TRBV6-6,TGTGCCAGCAGTTACTCGAGGTCCTACGAGCAGTACTTC,CASSYSRSYEQYF
19,.,TRBJ2-5,TRBD1,TRBV19,TGTGCCAGTAGTATCCTCGGTATGGCGACAGGGGATCCCAAAGAGACCCAGTACTTC,CASSILGMATGDPKETQYF
14,.,TRBJ1-6,.,TRBV9,TGTGCCAGCAGCGGGGCTTCCAATAATTCACCCCTCCACTTT,CASSGASNNSPLHF
14,.,TRBJ1-5,TRBD1,TRBV2,TGTGCCAGCAGGGCTACAGGGGGCGGTCAGCCCCAGCATTTT,CASRATGGGQPQHF
16,medium-sized,TRBJ1-2,.,TRBV4-3,TGCGCCAGCAGCCAAGAGGCAGGGGCCAATAACTATGGCTACACCTTC,CASSQEAGANNYGYTF
13,.,TRBJ2-2,TRBD2,TRBV25-1,TGTGCCAGCAGTTGGACTAGCACCGGGGAGCTGTTTTTT,CASSWTSTGELFF
12,.,TRBJ1-1,.,TRBV5-1,TGCGCCAGCAGGCGGGACCGTGATGAAGCTTTCTTT,CASRRDRDEAFF
14,.,TRBJ2-1,.,TRBV27,TGTGCCAGCAGCGTCGGACTCTACAACAATGAGCAGTTCTTC,CASSVGLYNNEQFF
15,.,TRBJ1-5,.,TRBV19,TGTGCCAGTACCTGGGGACTTTTTAGCAATCAGCCCCAGCATTTT,CASTWGLFSNQPQHF
14,.,TRBJ2-7,TRBD2,TRBV28,TGTGCCAGCGGACTAGCGGGGAACTCCTACGAGCAGTACTTC,CASGLAGNSYEQYF
13,few,TRBJ1-1,.,TRBV7-8,TGTGCCAGCAGCTCCCGGACAGACTATGAAGCTTTCTTT,CASSSRTDYEAFF
13,.,TRBJ2-2,.,TRBV19,TGTGCCAGTAGTATAGATGTGGGCCCCAAGCTGTTTTTT,CASSIDVGPKLFF
16,.,TRBJ2-1,.,TRBV23-1,TGCGCCAGCAGTCAATCGAGGGTTAGCTCCTACAATGAGCAGTTCTTC,CASSQSRVSSYNEQFF
19,.,TRBJ1-5,.,TRBV3-1/TRBV3-2,TGTGCCAGTCCGGAAGGGAACGAGATTGGGGCGCTTGGCAATCAGCCCCAGCATTTT,CASPEGNEIGALGNQPQHF
15,once,TRBJ2-1,.,TRBV27,TGTGCCAGCAGTTTACGGCGGGATTCCTACAATGAGCAGTTCTTC,CASSLRRDSYNEQFF
16,.,TRBJ2-1,TRBD2,TRBV7-6,TGTGCCAGCAGCCCTCGGCCGACTAGCGGGGGCAATGAGCAGTTCTTC,CASSPRPTSGGNEQFF
13,once,TRBJ2-1,TRBD1,TRBV7-9,TGTGCCAGCAGCTCCTACGGGACAGGGGACCAGTTCTTC,CASSSYGTGDQFF
13,.,TRBJ2-1,.,TRBV18,TGTGCCAGCTCACCGGAGTTGCACAATGAGCAGTTCTTC,CASSPELHNEQFF
16,.,TRBJ2-2,TRBD1,TRBV2,TGTGCCAGCAGTGAATATGGGACAGGGGGGGCCGGGGAGCTGTTTTTT,CASSEYGTGGAGELFF